A single sample is the source of the 14 T cell receptor beta chains below, sequenced in a study of cytomegalovirus exposure and HLA in healthy donors. The PCR used 60 Vbeta and 13 Jbeta primers. The data were produced by immunoSEQ multiplex PCR, yet TCRdb's version contains in-frame clones alone and is incomplete. The sample holds 150,000 to 200,000 clones, 81% seen once. What was sequenced was PBMCs. All receptors come from a man aged 35-49 years in good health and CMV-seropositive.

V is TRBV18 and J is TRBJ2-1, with 13 positions matching TRBD2. This CDR3 has 16 amino acids. After removal of 8 bases from V and 6 bases from J, the junction contained 10 bases not matched to a gene. CDR1 and CDR2 (germline): KGHSH, LQKENI. In nucleotides, the CDR3 is TGTGCCAGCCAAAATCGGGGGACTAGCGGGGCCAATGAGCAGTTCTTC. This encodes CASQNRGTSGANEQFF.

This clone appeared a few times. The chain employs TRBV18 and TRBJ1-6; 10 bases match TRBD1. J lost 8 bases, V lost 1 base, and 8 bases had no gene match. CDR3 length equals 17 residues. Germline V gives CDR1 KGHSH, CDR2 LQKENI. Written as DNA, the CDR3 is TGTGCCAGCTCACCACTTACTGTGACAGGGGGCGATTCACCCCTCCACTTT. Protein: CASSPLTVTGGDSPLHF.

The chain combines TRBV11-2 with TRBJ2-1; D uncertain. Germline-derived CDR1 and CDR2 are SGHAT and FQNNGV. The CDR3 sequence is 15 residues long. The V and J ends lost 3 bases and 1 base respectively, with 10 bases between them. CDR3 nucleotide sequence: TGTGCCAGCAGCTTCTCCCCTGCGTCCTACAATGAGCAGTTCTTC. It specifies CASSFSPASYNEQFF.

This chain connects TRBV7-9 to TRBJ2-1, with 11 bases matching TRBD2. This CDR3 spans 18 amino acids. The ends lost 2 bases at V and 5 bases at J; junction bases unmatched: 11. Germline CDR1 SEHNR, CDR2 FQNEAQ (reference sequence). The CDR3 nucleotides are TGTGCCAGCAGCTTACGCCAACTACTAGCGGGGGTCCACAATGAGCAGTTCTTC. Its translation is CASSLRQLLAGVHNEQFF.

CDR3: CASSLVGGSYYEQYF. The CDR3, as DNA: TGCGCCAGCAGCTTGGTCGGAGGGTCCTACTACGAGCAGTACTTC. This rearrangement joins TRBV5-1 to TRBJ2-7; perhaps TRBD2 as D (6 bases). Germline V CDR1 and CDR2: SGHRS, YFSETQ. The CDR3 extends over 15 amino acids. With 0 bases removed from V and 3 bases from J, the gap between germline ends came to 13 bases.

The chain combines TRBV5-1 with TRBJ1-2, with no clear D. The V end was cut by 0 bases, the J end by 2 bases, with 8 bases between. From germline, CDR1 is SGHRS and CDR2 YFSETQ. CDR3 length: 14 amino acids. CDR3 loop: CASSLERGNYGYTF. As DNA, the CDR3 is TGCGCCAGCAGCTTGGAGCGGGGAAACTATGGCTACACCTTC.

This clone appeared once. This chain uses TRBV5-1 with TRBJ2-1, with a weak D call TRBD2 (6 bases). V lost 0 bases to trimming and J lost 10 bases, with 17 bases between them. From germline, CDR1 is SGHRS and CDR2 YFSETQ. This CDR3 has 15 amino acids. In nucleotides, the CDR3 is TGCGCCAGCAGCTTGGAGAGTAGCGGACAAGACGAGCAGTTCTTC. This encodes CASSLESSGQDEQFF.

This clone was detected only once. The chain has TRBV11-2 and TRBJ2-4; 11 nucleotides line up with TRBD2. J lost 6 bases, V lost 5 bases, and 3 bases had no gene match. CDR3 length: 14 amino acids. Looked up from germline, CDR1 is SGHAT and CDR2 is FQNNGV. The CDR3: CASSLGLAGNIQYF. For the CDR3, the DNA is TGTGCCAGCAGCCTCGGACTAGCGGGAAACATTCAGTACTTC.

The V gene is TRBV6-6, the J gene TRBJ1-3; 7 bases line up with TRBD1. Looked up from germline, CDR1 is MNHNY and CDR2 is SVGAGI (reference sequence). This CDR3 has 16 amino acids. J lost 4 bases, V lost 5 bases, and 11 bases had no gene match. This chain's CDR3 is CASSGFLQGNGNTIYF. The CDR3 nucleotides are TGTGCCAGCAGTGGGTTTCTACAGGGGAACGGAAACACCATATATTTT.

The chain joins TRBV6-1 to TRBJ2-7; D remains unclear. Between the trimmed V and J ends, which lost 4 bases and 9 bases, there was a span of 16 bases. Germline V lookup: CDR1 MNHNS, CDR2 SASEGT. There are 13 residues in the CDR3. The CDR3 nucleotides read TGTGCCAGCAGTGGCGTAGACCGCCCGGGGCAGTACTTC. It is translated as CASSGVDRPGQYF.

The rearrangement joins TRBV28 to TRBJ1-2; no definite D call. Germline-derived CDR1 and CDR2 are MDHEN and SYDVKM. The CDR3 sequence is 13 residues long. The V and J ends lost 5 bases and 4 bases respectively, with 11 bases between them. CDR3 sequence reads: CASSRDTTYGYTF. The CDR3 coding sequence is TGTGCCAGCAGTAGAGACACGACCTATGGCTACACCTTC.

The rearrangement uses TRBV29-1 and TRBJ2-7; D not resolved. Trimming stripped 7 bases from V and 0 bases from J, with 10 bases between. The CDR3 spans 12 residues. Per the germline V gene, CDR1 is SQVTM and CDR2 is ANQGSEA. The CDR3 is CSARIGSYEQYF. In DNA form, the CDR3 reads TGCAGCGCTCGTATCGGCTCCTACGAGCAGTACTTC.

V and J are TRBV5-1 and TRBJ2-5, with D possibly matching TRBD1 (7 bases). The CDR3 length is 15 residues. V lost 0 bases, J lost 5 bases, and 14 bases lay in between. The germline gives CDR1 SGHRS, CDR2 YFSETQ. The DNA of the CDR3 is TGCGCCAGCAGCTTGGAACAGGGGAGGCCTGAGACCCAGTACTTC. Translation gives CASSLEQGRPETQYF. The entire variable domain, with the rest obtained from reference TRBV5-1 and TRBJ2-5, is as follows: KAGVTQTPRYLIKTRGQQVTLSCSPISGHRSVSWYQQTPGQGLQFLFEYFSETQRNKGNFPGRFSGRQFSNSRSEMNVSTLELGDSALYLCASSLEQGRPETQYFGPGTRLLVL.

This clone was seen just once. The chain carries TRBV25-1 and TRBJ2-7; TRBD1 matches 11 bases. This CDR3 comprises 14 residues. Germline lookup yields CDR1 MGHDK and CDR2 SYGVNS. V lost 5 bases and J lost 7; bases outside the gene matches: 7. CDR3: CASSLGQGVIEQYF. The CDR3 DNA sequence: TGTGCCAGCAGTTTGGGACAGGGGGTAATTGAGCAGTACTTC.